This T cell receptor (beta chain) was recorded in a study of T-cell reconstitution after alpha-beta-depleted transplantation in children. V lost 2 bases and J lost 3; bases outside the gene matches: 7. The germline CDR1 and CDR2 sequences are SNHLY and FYNNEI. CDR3 length: 15 residues. The authors prepared the TCRbeta library with unique molecular identifiers. TCRdb itself ran the PCR reads through MiXCR, one entry per CDR3 protein. The sample contains about 110,000 distinct CDR3 sequences, around 10% of which appear only once. The chain combines TRBV2 with TRBJ2-7, with TRBD1 matching 7 bases. Sequenced material: PBMCs, taken before TCRalphabeta/CD19-depleted stem cell transplant. The receptor comes from a boy aged 2-9 years with acute lymphoblastic leukemia, due to receive a stem cell transplant. This CDR3 is CASSELRGQGYEQYF. The CDR3 region has the DNA TGTGCCAGCAGTGAATTGAGGGGGCAGGGCTACGAGCAGTACTTC.